These T cell receptor beta chains were read from a single sample in a study of blood T cell repertoires in COVID-19. Data came from immunoSEQ multiplex PCR; TCRdb stores just in-frame clones and leaves some out. The sample consists of under 250,000 clones, over 80% of them appearing once. The sample consisted of PBMCs or T cells enriched from blood (not recorded which). The receptor source for this set is a woman aged 25 to 39 who had been exposed to COVID-19. Each CDR3 is given with its conserved first and last residue. A D gene is named only where the DNA matches it firmly. A clone size is listed for some rows: how often the clone was seen (once, few, many), or a class if it is expanded.

v_call	clone_size	d_call	j_call	cdr3_aa	cdr3_nt
TRBV27	.	TRBD1	TRBJ1-1	CASKPTGGSGAFF	TGTGCCAGCAAACCCACAGGGGGCTCGGGGGCTTTCTTT
TRBV29-1	.	.	TRBJ2-5	CSVVGRGETQYF	TGCAGCGTTGTGGGGAGGGGGGAGACCCAGTACTTC
TRBV7-9	.	.	TRBJ1-4	CASSPTENNEKLFF	TGTGCCAGCAGCCCGACAGAGAATAATGAAAAACTGTTTTTT
TRBV4-1	.	TRBD2	TRBJ2-1	CASSPAGGYEQFF	TGCGCCAGCAGCCCGGCGGGGGGGTATGAGCAGTTCTTC
TRBV9	once	TRBD1	TRBJ1-5	CASSAGDRVSNQPQHF	TGTGCCAGCAGCGCGGGGGACAGGGTTAGCAATCAGCCCCAGCATTTT
TRBV7-6	.	TRBD2	TRBJ2-1	CASSLGGRGLAGIEQFF	TGTGCCAGCAGCTTAGGGGGGAGGGGACTAGCGGGAATTGAGCAGTTCTTC
TRBV19	.	.	TRBJ1-5	CASSSLGHSNQPQHF	TGTGCCAGTAGCTCGTTGGGCCATAGCAATCAGCCCCAGCATTTT
TRBV28	.	.	TRBJ1-2	CASSSEAPRGAVEDGYTF	TGTGCCAGCAGTTCGGAGGCCCCCCGGGGGGCGGTAGAGGATGGCTACACCTTC
TRBV5-4	.	.	TRBJ1-2	CASSLPAALSNYGYTF	TGTGCCAGCAGCTTGCCCGCGGCCTTATCTAACTATGGCTACACCTTC
TRBV19	once	TRBD2	TRBJ2-5	CASSIRGLAGDETQYF	TGTGCCAGTAGTATAAGAGGACTAGCGGGAGACGAGACCCAGTACTTC
TRBV6-5	.	TRBD1	TRBJ1-2	CASSTDRAANYGYTF	TGTGCCAGCAGTACAGACAGGGCCGCTAACTATGGCTACACCTTC
TRBV28	.	TRBD2	TRBJ2-2	CASSSIWSGANTGELFF	TGTGCCAGCAGTTCCATCTGGAGCGGGGCAAACACCGGGGAGCTGTTTTTT
TRBV5-1	.	.	TRBJ1-4	CASSWDGGVGQTNEKLFF	TGCGCCAGCAGCTGGGACGGGGGAGTGGGGCAAACTAATGAAAAACTGTTTTTT
TRBV7-6	.	.	TRBJ2-7	CASSSGQDEQYF	TGTGCCAGCAGCTCCGGTCAGGACGAGCAGTACTTC
TRBV5-1	.	TRBD1	TRBJ2-1	CASSPGTGIYNEQFF	TGCGCCAGCAGCCCCGGGACAGGGATCTACAATGAGCAGTTCTTC
TRBV24-1	.	.	TRBJ1-5	CATSGSRPEGDRGQPQHF	TGTGCCACCAGTGGATCGCGGCCTGAGGGGGATCGGGGTCAGCCCCAGCATTTT
TRBV28	.	TRBD1	TRBJ1-1	CASSLPRFRNRGQWLGNTEAFF	TGTGCCAGCAGTTTACCCCGGTTCCGAAACAGGGGGCAATGGTTAGGGAACACTGAAGCTTTCTTT
TRBV6-5	.	TRBD1	TRBJ2-1	CASSSGTGGYNEQFF	TGTGCCAGCAGCTCCGGGACAGGGGGCTACAATGAGCAGTTCTTC
TRBV5-6	.	TRBD2	TRBJ2-7	CASSLTGTSRPSYEQYF	TGTGCCAGCAGCTTGACCGGGACTAGCAGACCCTCCTACGAGCAGTACTTC
TRBV29-1	.	TRBD1	TRBJ2-7	CSVETGGAYEQYF	TGCAGCGTTGAAACAGGGGGCGCCTACGAGCAGTACTTC
TRBV12-3/TRBV12-4	.	.	TRBJ1-5	CASSSGRVGTQHF	TGTGCCAGCAGCTCAGGCAGGGTGGGGACCCAGCATTTT
TRBV27	.	.	TRBJ2-1	CASSLVRGMDNEQFF	TGTGCCAGCAGTTTAGTCAGGGGAATGGACAATGAGCAGTTCTTC
TRBV5-1	.	.	TRBJ1-2	CASSLAGDNYGYTF	TGCGCCAGCAGCTTGGCAGGGGACAACTATGGCTACACCTTC
TRBV30	.	.	TRBJ2-3	CAWSVLRGTDTQYF	TGTGCCTGGAGTGTACTGCGGGGCACAGATACGCAGTATTTT